This paragraph covers one TCR beta chain sequence. Its antigen is not identified. The data are from a study of regulatory T cells in long-lasting Graves disease. General study points: Authors noted too few samples as a limitation. Persistent disease was associated with favored TRBV28 usage and with favored use of TRBJ1-2 and TRBJ2-5.

This CDR3 comprises 17 residues. Germline V gives CDR1 LGHNA, CDR2 YNFKEQ. V was trimmed by 1 base and J by 4 bases, leaving 17 bases between them. Time point: newly diagnosed GD, antithyroid drugs for less than 3 months. With RNA extracted from PBMCs as input, the TCR library was made. The authors built TCR beta libraries using iRepertoire HTBI primers and Arm-PCR of CDR3 regions. A single record per CDR3 protein comes from TCRdb applying MiXCR to the multiplex PCR reads. The table lists 530,000 or so distinct CDR3 sequences, roughly 13% of them singletons. The sample was also linked to a second study, of T cells in Graves' hyperthyroidism and ophthalmopathy. That paper notes: In the first-round RT-PCR of the TCR CDR3, the HTBI primer set was used.

The source material was peripheral blood mononuclear cells (PBMCs), sampled at new diagnosis, from a patient treated with antithyroid drugs. V gene TRBV4-2 combines with J gene TRBJ2-1; a weak D match, TRBD2 (6 bases). The source of this sequence is a man aged 30 to 45 with Graves disease. The CDR3 sequence: CASSQGPAVAEYNEQFF. CDR3 DNA sequence: TGTGCCAGCAGCCAAGGCCCCGCCGTAGCGGAATACAATGAGCAGTTCTTC.